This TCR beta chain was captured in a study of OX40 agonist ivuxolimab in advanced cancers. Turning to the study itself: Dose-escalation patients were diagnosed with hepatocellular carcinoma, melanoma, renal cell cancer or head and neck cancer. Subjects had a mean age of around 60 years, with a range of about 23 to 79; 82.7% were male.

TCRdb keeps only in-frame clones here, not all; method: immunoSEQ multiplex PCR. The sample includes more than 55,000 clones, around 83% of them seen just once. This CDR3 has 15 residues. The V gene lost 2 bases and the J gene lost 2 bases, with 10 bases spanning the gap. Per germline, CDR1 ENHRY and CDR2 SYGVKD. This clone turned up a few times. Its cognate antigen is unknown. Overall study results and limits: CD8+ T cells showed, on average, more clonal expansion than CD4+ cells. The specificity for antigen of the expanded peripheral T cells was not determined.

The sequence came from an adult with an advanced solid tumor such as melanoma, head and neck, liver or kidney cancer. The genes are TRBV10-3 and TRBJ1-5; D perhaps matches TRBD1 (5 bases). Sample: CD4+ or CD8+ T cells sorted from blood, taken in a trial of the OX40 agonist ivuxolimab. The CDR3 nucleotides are TGTGCCATCAGTGAGAGTCAGGGCGGCAATCAGCCCCAGCATTTT. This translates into CAISESQGGNQPQHF.